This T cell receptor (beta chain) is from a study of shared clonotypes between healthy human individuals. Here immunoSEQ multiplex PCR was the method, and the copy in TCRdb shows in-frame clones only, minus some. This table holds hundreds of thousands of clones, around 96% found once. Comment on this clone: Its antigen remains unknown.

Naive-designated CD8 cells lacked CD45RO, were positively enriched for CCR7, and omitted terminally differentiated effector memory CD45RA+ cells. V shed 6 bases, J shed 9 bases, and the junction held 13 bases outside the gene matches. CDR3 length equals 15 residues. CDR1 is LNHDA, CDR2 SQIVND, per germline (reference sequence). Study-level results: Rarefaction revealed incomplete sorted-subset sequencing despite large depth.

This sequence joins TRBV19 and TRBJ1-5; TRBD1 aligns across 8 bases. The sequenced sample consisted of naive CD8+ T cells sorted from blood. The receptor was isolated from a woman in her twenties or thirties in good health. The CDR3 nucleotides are TGTGCCAGTAGCTCCGGGACAGGAGTCATTCGGCCCCAGCATTTT. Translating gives CASSSGTGVIRPQHF.